The 10 T cell receptor beta chains presented below share a single source sample, sequenced in a study of T cell repertoires in cytomegalovirus infection. TCRdb re-derived calls from the reads in MiXCR, one entry per CDR3 protein. The sample includes about 680,000 distinct CDR3 sequences, 24% of them seen just once. The sample taken for sequencing was CD8+ T cells from PBMCs. The receptors derive from a human donor in good health (CMV status not recorded). Some clones in this sample may be carry-over from other donors' samples.

This clonotype was found many times. CDR3 amino acids: CASTLGVSEQFF. CDR3 DNA sequence: TGTGCCAGCACCCTAGGAGTGAGTGAGCAGTTCTTC. The V call is TRBV7-9, the J call TRBJ2-1; D gene ambiguous. Germline assignment: CDR1 SEHNR and CDR2 FQNEAQ (reference sequence). The CDR3 loop spans 12 amino acids. Between the trimmed V and J ends, which lost 7 bases and 9 bases, there was a span of 13 bases. The whole variable domain, filled in from reference TRBV7-9 and TRBJ2-1, reads DTGVSQNPRHKITKRGQNVTFRCDPISEHNRLYWYRQTLGQGPEFLTYFQNEAQLEKSRLLSDRFSAERPKGSFSTLEIQRTEQGDSAMYLCASTLGVSEQFFGPGTRLTVL.

V is TRBV7-9 and J is TRBJ1-3, with unresolved D. The germline gives CDR1 SEHNR, CDR2 FQNEAQ (reference sequence). The CDR3 totals 15 residues. Between the trimmed V and J ends, which lost 5 bases and 0 bases, there was a span of 11 bases. The CDR3 is CASSQSVGSGNTIYF. The CDR3 DNA is TGTGCCAGCAGCCAATCGGTCGGCTCTGGAAACACCATATATTTT. Using reference TRBV7-9 and TRBJ1-3 for the parts outside the CDR3, the full variable domain is DTGVSQNPRHKITKRGQNVTFRCDPISEHNRLYWYRQTLGQGPEFLTYFQNEAQLEKSRLLSDRFSAERPKGSFSTLEIQRTEQGDSAMYLCASSQSVGSGNTIYFGEGSWLTVV.

The chain has TRBV7-9 and TRBJ2-1; no clear D gene. Trimming took off 6 bases at V and 2 bases at J, with 8 bases between the two ends. Germline CDR1 is SEHNR and CDR2 is FQNEAQ (reference sequence). The CDR3 has 13 residues. CDR3 DNA: TGTGCCAGCAGGGACCAGACCTACAATGAGCAGTTCTTC. It specifies CASRDQTYNEQFF.

Turning to this clonotype: Since a much larger clone is just one base distant, this may be a read error. The chain couples TRBV7-3 to TRBJ2-7; D is possibly TRBD1 (6 bases). This CDR3 has 14 amino acids. Trimming left V 4 bases short and J 1 base short, with 11 bases between. The germline V gene has CDR1 SGHTA and CDR2 FQGTGA. The CDR3 bases are TGTGCCAGCAGCTCCCAGGACAGTTCCTACGAGCAGTACTTC. Its translation is CASSSQDSSYEQYF.

The chain combines TRBV6-2 or TRBV6-3 with TRBJ2-5; possibly TRBD1 or TRBD2 for D (5 bases each). V dropped 2 bases and J dropped 1 base, with 11 bases sitting between them. Germline CDR1 reads MNHEY; CDR2 reads SVGEGT. CDR3 length equals 15 residues. CDR3 nucleotides: TGTGCCAGCAGTTACAGGTCGGGGCTCCAAGAGACCCAGTACTTC. Translated: CASSYRSGLQETQYF.

This clonotype was found many times. This chain connects TRBV7-2 to TRBJ2-5; 7 nucleotides match TRBD2. With V trimmed by 4 bases and J by 1 base, 3 bases remained unmatched. In germline, CDR1 is SGHTA, CDR2 FQGNSA. The CDR3 runs to 14 residues. Written as DNA, the CDR3 is TGTGCCAGCAGCTCCCAGCGGGGCCAAGAGACCCAGTACTTC. This codes for CASSSQRGQETQYF. Variable domain in full (rest from reference TRBV7-2 and TRBJ2-5): GAGVSQSPSNKVTEKGKDVELRCDPISGHTALYWYRQSLGQGLEFLIYFQGNSAPDKSGLPSDRFSAERTGGSVSTLTIQRTQQEDSAVYLCASSSQRGQETQYFGPGTRLLVL.

This clonotype came up a few times. CDR3 residues: CAITGSTTGELFF. The CDR3 DNA reads TGTGCCATCACAGGGTCAACCACCGGGGAGCTGTTTTTT. V is TRBV10-3 and J is TRBJ2-2; D is possibly TRBD1 (5 bases). Trimming took off 7 bases at V and 4 bases at J, with 10 bases between the two ends. The CDR3 covers 13 residues. The germline CDR1 and CDR2 sequences are ENHRY and SYGVKD.

On this clonotype: This may stem from a read error, because a much larger clone lies one nucleotide away. This chain joins TRBV7-4 and TRBJ1-2; 7 positions agree with TRBD1. V gave up 6 bases and J gave up 2 bases; unmatched junction bases: 6. The germline gives CDR1 SGHVT, CDR2 SQSDAQ. This CDR3 region has 14 residues. CDR3 coding DNA: TGTGCCAGCAGTAGGGGACAGACAAACTATGGCTACACCTTC. Protein: CASSRGQTNYGYTF.

At least ten counts were recorded for this clonotype. The CDR3 coding sequence is TGTGCCAGCAGCCCCCGTGTGGGCGGGACAGCGAACACCGGGGAGCTGTTTTTT. This encodes CASSPRVGGTANTGELFF. This sequence joins TRBV7-2 and TRBJ2-2; D perhaps matches TRBD1 (7 bases). CDR1 and CDR2 from the germline V gene are SGHTA and FQGNSA. This CDR3 has 18 amino acids. V lost 5 bases and J lost 0, with 19 bases in between.

V and J are TRBV7-8 and TRBJ2-3, with TRBD2 identical over 10 bases. From germline, CDR1 is SGHVS and CDR2 FQNEAQ. The CDR3 extends over 20 amino acids. The junction had 12 bases not matched to a gene; V was cut back by 0 bases and J by 0 bases. The CDR3 region is CASSLALSAGGEDSTDTQYF. Here the CDR3 DNA reads TGTGCCAGCAGCTTAGCATTATCAGCGGGGGGGGAAGATAGCACAGATACGCAGTATTTT.